This T cell receptor (beta chain) emerged from a study of blood T cell repertoires in COVID-19 (dated by TCRdb to 2020 to 2022). A note on the overall study: Samples from collaborators originated in the United States, Italy and Spain and spanned both the acute and convalescent phases of COVID-19. The samples were drawn from two sources: the first 160 participants of the ongoing ImmuneRACE study, and 950 to 1,500 subjects contributed by 6 global collaborators. The material from the prospective study consisted of cDNA or gDNA derived from T cells, B-cell-depleted T cells, or PBMCs. HLA class I and class II types, where available, came from metadata supplied by the sample provider rather than from assay-based typing. Deeply sampled blood TCRbeta repertoires from subjects exposed to, actively infected with, or recovered from COVID-19 were included in the dataset. A de-identified subject ID, COVID-19 status, age in years and sex were almost always included in the sample metadata. A freely available public database, intended as a resource for researchers studying the immune response to SARS-CoV-2, is where the repertoires were released.

Summary of the overall study and its limitations: The amount of clinical and demographic metadata varied by source and participant and was provided uncurated.

The germline V gene supplies CDR1 SGHRS and CDR2 YFSETQ. Cut back by 0 bases and 5 bases, the V and J ends lie 11 bases apart. The CDR3 spans 14 residues, from the cysteine through the phenylalanine. Of the read, only the CDR3 DNA is kept; its 42 bases are in frame from base 1. TCRbeta CDR3 regions were amplified from genomic DNA by means of the immunoSEQ Assay, a bias-controlled multiplex PCR. The original pipeline was this. Within the assay, amplification of reference gene primers was used to estimate how many nucleated cells each sample contained. To quantify the absolute abundance of each unique TCRbeta CDR3 rearrangement, sequence reads were collapsed and filtered. For each sample, productive Simpson clonality was calculated as the square root of Simpson's diversity index across productive rearrangements. TCRdb limited this immuneACCESS table to in-frame rearrangements with V and J called. A share of clones is missing; checked studies link under half to unresolved V genes, and the rest is unexplained. That table supplies the V and J calls and clone size; D and trimming were determined from the DNA. This sample has roughly 100,000 clones in its table, and about 87% of those were observed once. In total, the top ten clones hold approximately 13% of the sample.

Collaborating institutions collected whole blood in K2EDTA tubes following their own protocols. For TCRbeta analysis, collaborators shipped samples as frozen whole blood, isolated PBMCs, or DNA extracted from either of those sample types. In regard to this clone: Its target antigen remains unknown. The input lacks base qualities; no much larger clone sits a single base away. Other DNA sequences in this specimen translate into the identical CDR3.

In this chain, TRBV5-1 is recombined with TRBJ1-2; matching of 6 bases hints at TRBD1 as the D gene. Sequencing was performed on peripheral blood. The sequence derives from a human donor in a cohort sampled during active or convalescent COVID-19. The CDR3 protein: CASSLVQGSYGYTF. The nucleotide sequence reads TGCGCCAGCAGCTTGGTCCAGGGGTCTTATGGCTACACCTTC. With all but the CDR3 taken from the reference TRBV5-1 and TRBJ1-2 genes, the full variable domain is: KAGVTQTPRYLIKTRGQQVTLSCSPISGHRSVSWYQQTPGQGLQFLFEYFSETQRNKGNFPGRFSGRQFSNSRSEMNVSTLELGDSALYLCASSLVQGSYGYTFGSGTRLTVV.